Given below is one T cell receptor beta chain in context. Its antigen specificity is not known. It has no much larger one-base neighbor in the sample; base qualities were not kept. The CDR3 regions of human TCRbeta chains were subjected to immunosequencing. The paper's data handling went like this. Repertoire TCRs were matched against a reference library of SARS-CoV-2-specific TCRs generated with the MIRA antigen-specificity platform. Breadth was defined as the fraction of unique TCRs that were SARS-CoV-2-associated, and depth was defined as the fraction of total T cells that were SARS-CoV-2-associated. Using the MIRA data, each spike-specific TCR was assigned both to the spike region to which the TCR was reactive and to a CD4 or CD8 class. Log10-transformed breadth and depth values were compared by one-way ANOVA with Sidak's multiple comparisons tests. Entries here come from immuneACCESS through TCRdb and include only in-frame sequences with V and J called. Some clones fail to appear in such tables; in the studies checked, an unresolved V gene covers under half of the shortfall, and the cause of the remainder is unknown. V and J calls and clone size come straight from that table; D and trimming were deduced from the DNA. Counted in this sample were about 110,000 clones; over 85% of them appeared once. The leading ten clones occupy roughly 4.5% of the sample.

CDR1 and CDR2, per the germline V gene, are SGDLS and YYNGEE. The CDR3 has 14 amino acids, counting the end cysteine and phenylalanine. The retained sequence is limited to the CDR3, 42 bases, with the frame set at the first base. Trimming at the junction amounts to 0 bases on V and 7 bases on J, and the germline ends lie 8 bases apart. This record comes from a study of T cell responses to AZD1222 COVID-19 vaccine (dated by TCRdb to about 2021). Background on the whole study: AZD1222 recipients given second doses at about 4 weeks or at about 12 weeks were pooled, since spike-specific TCR depth and breadth were not found to differ between the two schedules. A total of over 230 trial participants underwent TCR sequencing, of whom roughly 210 had received two doses of AZD1222 and roughly 26 had received two doses of the MenACWY control vaccine. Trial participants were enrolled by age into 18-55, 56-69 and 70-plus year subgroups, with around 150, 28 and 57 TCR-sequenced participants respectively.

The paper's findings and limits, for the study overall: In the small 56-69-year group, the increase in depth fell short of significance, most likely because of low power. Reportedly, close to half of the unique spike-specific TCRs recognized epitopes lying outside the regions that are mutated in the B.1.351 and B.1.1.7 variants. Most participants were white British and females outnumbered males, and the authors suggested that clonal diversity may have been underestimated. Because no day 14 peak-response samples were available, repertoires were characterized only after the peak T cell response. Vaccine-associated CD4 TCRs spanned the whole spike protein, with dominant responses in regions 160-218 and 743-854. After two AZD1222 doses, both the breadth and the depth of spike-specific TCRs were significantly higher than at day 0 and than in MenACWY recipients. Conclusions about previously exposed vaccinees were limited because only 5 or 6 AZD1222 recipients were SARS-CoV-2 seropositive at baseline.

The time point label of this sample denotes: baseline before first vaccination. The vaccinee samples were drawn from two UK trials, COV001 and COV002, one of which was a single-blind randomized controlled phase 2/3 trial testing AZD1222 (ChAdOx1 nCoV-19) in healthy adults. For TCRbeta chain sequencing, PBMC samples from trial participants were taken at day 0 and at day 28 after the second dose. The material was peripheral blood, obtained on day 0 of AZD1222 vaccination. This receptor was obtained from an adult in good health. Recombination connected TRBV9 to TRBJ1-6, with no D gene named confidently. The nucleotide sequence reads as follows: TGTGCCAGCAGCGTAGACCCCTTAAATTCACCCCTCCACTTT. Translated, this gives CASSVDPLNSPLHF.